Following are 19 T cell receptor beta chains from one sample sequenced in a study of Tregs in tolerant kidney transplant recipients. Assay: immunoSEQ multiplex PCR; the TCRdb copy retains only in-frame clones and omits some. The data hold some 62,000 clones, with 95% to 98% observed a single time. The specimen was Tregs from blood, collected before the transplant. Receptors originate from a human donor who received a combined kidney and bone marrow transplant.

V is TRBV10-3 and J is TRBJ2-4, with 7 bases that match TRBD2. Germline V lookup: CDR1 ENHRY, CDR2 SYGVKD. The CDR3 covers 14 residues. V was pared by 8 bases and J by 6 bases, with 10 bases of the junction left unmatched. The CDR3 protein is CAIAAGSGVNIQYF. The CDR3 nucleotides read TGTGCCATCGCCGCGGGGAGCGGGGTAAACATTCAGTACTTC.

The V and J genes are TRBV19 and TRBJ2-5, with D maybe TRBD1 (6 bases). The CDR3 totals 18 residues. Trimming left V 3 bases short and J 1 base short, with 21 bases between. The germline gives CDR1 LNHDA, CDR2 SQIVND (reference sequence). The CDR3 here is CASSMRANSWDTQETQYF. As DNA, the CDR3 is TGTGCCAGTAGTATGCGGGCCAACTCCTGGGACACCCAAGAGACCCAGTACTTC.

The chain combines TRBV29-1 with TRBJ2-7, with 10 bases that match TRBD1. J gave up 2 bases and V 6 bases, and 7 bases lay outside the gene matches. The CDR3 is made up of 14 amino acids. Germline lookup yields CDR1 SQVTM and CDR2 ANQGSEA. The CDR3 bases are TGCAGCGTCCGGGGGGGACAGGGGACCTACGAGCAGTACTTC. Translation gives CSVRGGQGTYEQYF.

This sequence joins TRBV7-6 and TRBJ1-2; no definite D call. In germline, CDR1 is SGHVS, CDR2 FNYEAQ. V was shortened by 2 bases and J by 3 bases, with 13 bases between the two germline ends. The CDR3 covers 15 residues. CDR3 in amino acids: CASSLRVGEYYGYTF. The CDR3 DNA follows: TGTGCCAGCAGCTTAAGGGTGGGAGAGTACTATGGCTACACCTTC.

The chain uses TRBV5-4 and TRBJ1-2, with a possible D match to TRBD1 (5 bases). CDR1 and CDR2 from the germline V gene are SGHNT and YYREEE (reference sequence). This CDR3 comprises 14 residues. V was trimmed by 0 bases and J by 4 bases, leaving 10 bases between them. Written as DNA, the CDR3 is TGTGCCAGCAGCTTGGAAGGGGCCGCCTATGGCTACACCTTC. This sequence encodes CASSLEGAAYGYTF.

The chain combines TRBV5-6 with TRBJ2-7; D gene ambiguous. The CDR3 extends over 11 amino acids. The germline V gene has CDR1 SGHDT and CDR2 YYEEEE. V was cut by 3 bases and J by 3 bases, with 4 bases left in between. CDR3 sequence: CASSSYYEQYF. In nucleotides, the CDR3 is TGTGCCAGCAGCTCTTACTACGAGCAGTACTTC.

The CDR3 DNA reads TGTGCCAGCAGCCCCACAGGGAAAGAGACCCAGTACTTC. This translates into CASSPTGKETQYF. The chain links TRBV11-2 to TRBJ2-5; perhaps TRBD1 as D (6 bases). V was clipped by 5 bases and J by 3 bases, with 10 bases between them. This CDR3 is 13 amino acids long. Germline CDR1 and CDR2: SGHAT and FQNNGV.

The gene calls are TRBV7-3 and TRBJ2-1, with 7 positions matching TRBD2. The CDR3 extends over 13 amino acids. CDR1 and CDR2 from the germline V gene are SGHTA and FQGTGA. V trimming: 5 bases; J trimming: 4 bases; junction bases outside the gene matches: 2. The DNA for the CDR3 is TGTGCCAGCAGCGCTAGCGGATACAATGAGCAGTTCTTC. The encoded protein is CASSASGYNEQFF.

The CDR3 is CASSLSGGHQPQHF. CDR3 DNA sequence: TGCGCCAGCAGCTTATCAGGGGGGCACCAGCCCCAGCATTTT. The chain employs TRBV5-1 and TRBJ1-5; TRBD1 agrees at 7 bases. The germline gives CDR1 SGHRS, CDR2 YFSETQ. CDR3 size: 14 residues. V dropped 2 bases and J dropped 7; count of bases not matched to a gene: 6.

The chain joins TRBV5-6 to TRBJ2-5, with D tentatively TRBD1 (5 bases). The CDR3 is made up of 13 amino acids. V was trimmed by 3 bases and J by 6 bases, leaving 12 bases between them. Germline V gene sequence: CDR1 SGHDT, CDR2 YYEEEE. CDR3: CASSSKVGQTQYF. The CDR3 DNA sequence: TGTGCCAGCAGCTCCAAGGTGGGGCAGACCCAGTACTTC.

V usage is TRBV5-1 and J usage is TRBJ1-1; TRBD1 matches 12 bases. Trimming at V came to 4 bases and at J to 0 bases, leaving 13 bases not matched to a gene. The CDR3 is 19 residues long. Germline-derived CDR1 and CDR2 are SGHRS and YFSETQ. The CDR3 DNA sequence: TGCGCCAGCAGCGGGATTACCGGGACAGGGGGCGGGATGAACACTGAAGCTTTCTTT. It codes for CASSGITGTGGGMNTEAFF.

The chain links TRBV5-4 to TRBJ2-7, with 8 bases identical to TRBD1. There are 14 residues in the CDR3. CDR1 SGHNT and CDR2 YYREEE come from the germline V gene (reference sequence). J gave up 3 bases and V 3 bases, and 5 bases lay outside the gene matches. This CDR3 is CASSSTGEIYEQYF. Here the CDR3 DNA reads TGTGCCAGCAGCTCGACAGGGGAAATCTACGAGCAGTACTTC.

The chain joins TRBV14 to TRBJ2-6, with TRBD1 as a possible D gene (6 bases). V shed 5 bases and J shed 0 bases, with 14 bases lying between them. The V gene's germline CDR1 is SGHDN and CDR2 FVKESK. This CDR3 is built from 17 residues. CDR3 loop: CASSLRQAHSGANVLTF. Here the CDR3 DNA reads TGTGCCAGCAGCTTGCGACAGGCCCACTCTGGGGCCAACGTCCTGACTTTC.

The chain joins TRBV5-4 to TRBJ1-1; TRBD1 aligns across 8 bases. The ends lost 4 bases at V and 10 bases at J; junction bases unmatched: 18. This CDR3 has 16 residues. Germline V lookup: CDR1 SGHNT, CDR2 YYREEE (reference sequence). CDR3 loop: CASSPGGAGGPRGAFF. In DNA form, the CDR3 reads TGTGCCAGCAGCCCAGGAGGTGCAGGGGGCCCGCGGGGAGCTTTCTTT.

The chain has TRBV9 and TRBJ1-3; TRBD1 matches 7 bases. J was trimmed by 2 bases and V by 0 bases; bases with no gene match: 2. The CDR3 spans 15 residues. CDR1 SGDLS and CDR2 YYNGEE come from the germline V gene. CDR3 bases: TGTGCCAGCAGCGTAGGAGGGGGCCCTGGAAACACCATATATTTT. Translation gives CASSVGGGPGNTIYF.

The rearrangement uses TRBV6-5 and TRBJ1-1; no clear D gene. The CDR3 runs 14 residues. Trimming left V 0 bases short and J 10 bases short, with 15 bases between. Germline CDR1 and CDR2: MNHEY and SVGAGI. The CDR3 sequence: CASSYSGGRVGAFF. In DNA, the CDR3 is TGTGCCAGCAGTTACTCTGGAGGGAGGGTGGGAGCTTTCTTT.

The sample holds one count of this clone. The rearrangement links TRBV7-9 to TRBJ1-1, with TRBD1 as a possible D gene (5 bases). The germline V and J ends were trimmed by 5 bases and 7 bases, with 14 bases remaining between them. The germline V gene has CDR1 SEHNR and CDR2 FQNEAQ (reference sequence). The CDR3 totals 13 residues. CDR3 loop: CASSLNQGIEAFF. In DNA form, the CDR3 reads TGTGCCAGCAGCCTTAATCAGGGTATTGAAGCTTTCTTT.

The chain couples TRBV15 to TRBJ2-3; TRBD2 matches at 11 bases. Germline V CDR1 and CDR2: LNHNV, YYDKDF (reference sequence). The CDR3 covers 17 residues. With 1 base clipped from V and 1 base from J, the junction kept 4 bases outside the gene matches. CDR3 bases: TGTGCCACCAGCAGAGGAATAGCGGGGGGGGGCACAGATACGCAGTATTTT. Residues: CATSRGIAGGGTDTQYF.

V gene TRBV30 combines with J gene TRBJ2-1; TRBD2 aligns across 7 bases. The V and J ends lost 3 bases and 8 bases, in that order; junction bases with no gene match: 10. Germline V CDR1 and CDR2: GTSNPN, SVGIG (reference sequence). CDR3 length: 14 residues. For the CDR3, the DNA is TGTGCCTGGAGCCCGGGACTACGGGGGGATGAGCAGTTCTTC. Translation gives CAWSPGLRGDEQFF.